This T cell receptor (beta chain) emerged from a study of blood T cell repertoires in COVID-19. Measured with immunoSEQ multiplex PCR; TCRdb has only the in-frame clones, and not every one. The sample contains under 150,000 clones, 60% to 85% of which appear only once. Germline assignment: CDR1 SGHDT and CDR2 YYEEEE. There are 13 residues in the CDR3. Unmatched junction bases numbered 4, after V lost 2 bases and J lost 8 bases. This chain connects TRBV5-6 to TRBJ2-3, with TRBD2 matching over 8 bases. Sequencing used peripheral blood. The clonotype originates from a woman at least 80 years old with active or convalescent COVID-19. The CDR3 is CASSFSSGTTQYF. CDR3 in DNA: TGTGCCAGCAGCTTTAGTAGCGGGACTACGCAGTATTTT.